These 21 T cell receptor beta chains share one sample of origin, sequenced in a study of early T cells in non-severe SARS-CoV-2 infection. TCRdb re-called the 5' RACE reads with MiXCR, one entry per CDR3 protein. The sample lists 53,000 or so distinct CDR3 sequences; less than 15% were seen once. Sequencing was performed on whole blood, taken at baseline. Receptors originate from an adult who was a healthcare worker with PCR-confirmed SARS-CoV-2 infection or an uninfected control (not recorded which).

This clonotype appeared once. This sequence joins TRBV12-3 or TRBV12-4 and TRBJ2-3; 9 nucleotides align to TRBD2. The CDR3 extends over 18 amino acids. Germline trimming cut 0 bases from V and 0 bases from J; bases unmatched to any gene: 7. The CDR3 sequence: CASSLAGLAGESTDTQYF. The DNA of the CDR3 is TGTGCCAGCAGTTTAGCGGGACTAGCCGGCGAAAGCACAGATACGCAGTATTTT.

The CDR3 is CASTSTVGGAVGNTIYF. The CDR3 nucleotides read TGTGCCAGCACCTCAACTGTGGGGGGCGCGGTTGGAAACACCATATATTTT. The chain recombines TRBV28 with TRBJ1-3; TRBD1 might be the D (6 bases). V dropped 7 bases and J dropped 3 bases, with 22 bases sitting between them. The CDR3 loop spans 17 amino acids. CDR1 and CDR2 from the germline V gene are MDHEN and SYDVKM.

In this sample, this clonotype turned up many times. CDR3 bases: TGTGCCAGCAGTCCAATAGGCAGCTCTGGAAACACCATATATTTT. It encodes CASSPIGSSGNTIYF. This sequence joins TRBV27 and TRBJ1-3; D remains ambiguous. V lost 5 bases to trimming and J lost 0 bases, with 11 bases between them. Germline V CDR1 and CDR2: MNHEY, SMNVEV (reference sequence). The CDR3 is 15 residues long.

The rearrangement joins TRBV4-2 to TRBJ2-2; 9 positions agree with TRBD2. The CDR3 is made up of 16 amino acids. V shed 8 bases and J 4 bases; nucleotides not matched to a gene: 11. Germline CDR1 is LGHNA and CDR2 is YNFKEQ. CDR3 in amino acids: CASSPLSGSGTGELFF. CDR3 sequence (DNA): TGTGCCAGCTCCCCTCTTAGCGGGAGCGGCACCGGGGAGCTGTTTTTT.

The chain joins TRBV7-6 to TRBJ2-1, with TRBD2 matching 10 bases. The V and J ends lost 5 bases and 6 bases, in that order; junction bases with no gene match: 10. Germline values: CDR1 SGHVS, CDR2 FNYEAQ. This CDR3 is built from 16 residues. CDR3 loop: CASSPSSGSGPNEQFF. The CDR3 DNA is TGTGCCAGCAGCCCGTCTAGCGGGAGTGGGCCCAATGAGCAGTTCTTC.

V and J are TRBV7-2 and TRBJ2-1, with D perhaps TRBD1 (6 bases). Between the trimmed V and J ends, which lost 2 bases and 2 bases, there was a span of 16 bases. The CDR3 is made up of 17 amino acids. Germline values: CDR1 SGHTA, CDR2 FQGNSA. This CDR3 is CASSLRRTAGPYNEQFF. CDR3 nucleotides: TGTGCCAGCAGCTTACGGAGGACAGCTGGCCCCTACAATGAGCAGTTCTTC.

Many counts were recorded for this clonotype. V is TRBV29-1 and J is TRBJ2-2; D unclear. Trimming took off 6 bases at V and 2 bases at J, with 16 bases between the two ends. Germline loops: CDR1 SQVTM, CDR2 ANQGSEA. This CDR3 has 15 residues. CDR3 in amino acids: CSVKPRAGNTGELFF. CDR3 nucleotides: TGCAGCGTCAAGCCCCGGGCTGGAAACACCGGGGAGCTGTTTTTT.

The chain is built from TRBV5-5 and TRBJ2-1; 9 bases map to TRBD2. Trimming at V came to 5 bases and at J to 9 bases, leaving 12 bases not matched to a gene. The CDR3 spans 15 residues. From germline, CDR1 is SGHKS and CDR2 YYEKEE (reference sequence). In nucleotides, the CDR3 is TGTGCCAGCAGAGAGGGCGGGAGGGCCAGTGTTGAGCAGTTCTTC. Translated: CASREGGRASVEQFF.

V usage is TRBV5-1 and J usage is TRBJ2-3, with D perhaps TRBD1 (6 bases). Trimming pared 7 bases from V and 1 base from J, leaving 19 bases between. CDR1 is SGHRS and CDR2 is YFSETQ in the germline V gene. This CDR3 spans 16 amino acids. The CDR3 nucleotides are TGCGCCAGCGGCCCCAGGGGTCCCAAAGGCACAGATACGCAGTATTTT. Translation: CASGPRGPKGTDTQYF.

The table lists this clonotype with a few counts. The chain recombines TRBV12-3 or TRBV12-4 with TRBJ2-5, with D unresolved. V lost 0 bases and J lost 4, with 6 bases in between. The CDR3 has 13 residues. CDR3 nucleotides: TGTGCCAGCAGTTTAGCGTTTGGAGAGACCCAGTACTTC. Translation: CASSLAFGETQYF.

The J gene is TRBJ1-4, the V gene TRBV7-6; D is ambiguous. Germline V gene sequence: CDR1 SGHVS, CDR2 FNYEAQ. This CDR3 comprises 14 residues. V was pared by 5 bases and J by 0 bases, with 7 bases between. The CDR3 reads CASSRQPTNEKLFF. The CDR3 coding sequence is TGTGCCAGCAGCAGACAACCAACTAATGAAAAACTGTTTTTT. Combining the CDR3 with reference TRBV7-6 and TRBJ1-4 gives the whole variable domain GAGVSQSPRYKVTKRGQDVALRCDPISGHVSLYWYRQALGQGPEFLTYFNYEAQQDKSGLPNDRFSAERPEGSISTLTIQRTEQRDSAMYRCASSRQPTNEKLFFGSGTQLSVL.

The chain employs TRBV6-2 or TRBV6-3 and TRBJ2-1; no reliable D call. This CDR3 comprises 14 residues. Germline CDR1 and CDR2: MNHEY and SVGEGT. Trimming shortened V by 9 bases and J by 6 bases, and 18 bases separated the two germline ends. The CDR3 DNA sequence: TGTGCCAGTTTTAATGACCTCCGGTTCAATGAGCAGTTCTTC. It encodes CASFNDLRFNEQFF.

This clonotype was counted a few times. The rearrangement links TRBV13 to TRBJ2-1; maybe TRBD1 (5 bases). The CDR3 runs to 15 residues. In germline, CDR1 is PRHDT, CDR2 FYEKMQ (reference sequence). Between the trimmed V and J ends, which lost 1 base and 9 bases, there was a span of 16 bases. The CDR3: CASSLEARVRAEQFF. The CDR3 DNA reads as TGTGCCAGCAGCTTAGAGGCCAGGGTAAGAGCTGAGCAGTTCTTC.

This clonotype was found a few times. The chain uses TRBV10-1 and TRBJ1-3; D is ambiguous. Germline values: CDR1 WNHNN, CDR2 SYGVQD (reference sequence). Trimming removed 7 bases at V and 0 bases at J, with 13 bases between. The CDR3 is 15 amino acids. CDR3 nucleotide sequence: TGCGCCAGCACTCCCCGGGGAGCCTCTGGAAACACCATATATTTT. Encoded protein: CASTPRGASGNTIYF.

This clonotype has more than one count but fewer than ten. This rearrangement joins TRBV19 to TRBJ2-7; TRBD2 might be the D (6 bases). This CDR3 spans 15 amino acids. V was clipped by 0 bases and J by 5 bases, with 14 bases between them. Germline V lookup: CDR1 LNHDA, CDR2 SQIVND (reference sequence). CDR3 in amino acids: CASSIDAGPRNEQYF. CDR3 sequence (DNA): TGTGCCAGTAGTATAGACGCGGGACCAAGAAACGAGCAGTACTTC.

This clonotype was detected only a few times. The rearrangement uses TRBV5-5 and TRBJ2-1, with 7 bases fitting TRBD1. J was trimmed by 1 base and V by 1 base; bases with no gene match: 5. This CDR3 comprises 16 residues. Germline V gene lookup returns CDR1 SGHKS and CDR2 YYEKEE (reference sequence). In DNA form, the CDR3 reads TGTGCCAGCAGCTTGATGACCAGGGGGTCCTACAATGAGCAGTTCTTC. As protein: CASSLMTRGSYNEQFF.

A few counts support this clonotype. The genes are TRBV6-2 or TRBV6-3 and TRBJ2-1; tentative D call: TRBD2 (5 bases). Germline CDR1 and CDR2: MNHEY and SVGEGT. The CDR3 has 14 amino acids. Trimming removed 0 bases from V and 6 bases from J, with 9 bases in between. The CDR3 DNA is TGTGCCAGCAGTTACTCGAGGGTGGGCAATGAGCAGTTCTTC. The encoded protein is CASSYSRVGNEQFF.

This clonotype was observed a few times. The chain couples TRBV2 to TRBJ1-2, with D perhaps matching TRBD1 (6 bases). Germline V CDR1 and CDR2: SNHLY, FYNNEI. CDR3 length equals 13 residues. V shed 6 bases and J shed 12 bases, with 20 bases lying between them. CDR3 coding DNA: TGTGCCAGCAGCTCGAGGGGGACGCAAGGGGACACCTTC. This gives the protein CASSSRGTQGDTF.

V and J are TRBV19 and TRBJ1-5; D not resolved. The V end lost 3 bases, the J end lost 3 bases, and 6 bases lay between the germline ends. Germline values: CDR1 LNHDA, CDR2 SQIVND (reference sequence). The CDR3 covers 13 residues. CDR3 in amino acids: CASSIHLNQPQHF. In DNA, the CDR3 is TGTGCCAGTAGTATCCACCTCAATCAGCCCCAGCATTTT.

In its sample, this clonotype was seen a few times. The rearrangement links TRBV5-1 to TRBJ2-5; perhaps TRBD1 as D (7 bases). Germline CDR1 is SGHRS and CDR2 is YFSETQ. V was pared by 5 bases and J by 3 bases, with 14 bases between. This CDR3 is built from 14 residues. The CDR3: CASSYSGGKETQYF. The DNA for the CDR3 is TGCGCCAGCAGTTATTCAGGGGGGAAAGAGACCCAGTACTTC.

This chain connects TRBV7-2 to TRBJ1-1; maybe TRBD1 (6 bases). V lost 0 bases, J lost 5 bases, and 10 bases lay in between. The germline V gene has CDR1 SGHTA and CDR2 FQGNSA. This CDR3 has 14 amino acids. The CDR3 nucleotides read TGTGCCAGCAGCTTAGCGGGGGCGCGGACTGAAGCTTTCTTT. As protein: CASSLAGARTEAFF.